Listed below are T cell receptor beta chains from one sample, sequenced in a study of blood T cell repertoires in COVID-19. Profiled with immunoSEQ multiplex PCR; TCRdb holds only in-frame clones, not every one. The table shows about 200,000 clones, with around 84% occurring only once. The sample was peripheral blood. The receptors stem from a human donor in a cohort sampled during active COVID-19. The CDR3 runs from the conserved cysteine through the conserved F or W. The D gene is left open where the match is weak. Clone size is shown for a subset of rows, as once, few, many or a class of expanded clone.

CDR3nt | CDR3aa | d_gene | j_gene | v_gene | abundance
TGTGCCTGGAGTGTCCAAAGGGGGATTAGCTCCTATAATTCACCCCTCCACTTT | CAWSVQRGISSYNSPLHF | NA | TRBJ1-6 | TRBV30 | NA
TGCAGCGTTTATAGCGATGGCTACACCTTC | CSVYSDGYTF | NA | TRBJ1-2 | TRBV29-1 | NA
TGCGCCAGCAGCCCCCGTGTTGATGAAAAACTGTTTTTT | CASSPRVDEKLFF | NA | TRBJ1-4 | TRBV5-1 | NA
TGTGCCGCCAGCCGTGTGGGGACTACCGAAATAAAGTATTTT | CAASRVGTTEIKYF | TRBD2 | TRBJ2-3 | TRBV24-1 | NA
TGTGCCAGCAGTGAAGCGGTCCGAGGGGCTTTCTTT | CASSEAVRGAFF | NA | TRBJ1-1 | TRBV6-1 | NA
TGCAGTGCTAGTTTGGCGGGTAATTCACCCCTCCACTTT | CSASLAGNSPLHF | NA | TRBJ1-6 | TRBV20-1 | NA
TGTGCCAGCCGGGACAGAGGCACAGATACGCAGTATTTT | CASRDRGTDTQYF | TRBD1 | TRBJ2-3 | TRBV19 | NA
TGTGCCACCAGTGATCCGAATCGGGGACTTTCCCCCAGGGCCAATGAGCAGTTCTTC | CATSDPNRGLSPRANEQFF | NA | TRBJ2-1 | TRBV24-1 | NA
TGCGCCAGCCGCGACAGGGCTTATCAGCCCCAGCATTTT | CASRDRAYQPQHF | TRBD1 | TRBJ1-5 | TRBV10-2 | NA
TGTGCCAGCAGCATCCCGGGGGACTACGAGCAGTACTTC | CASSIPGDYEQYF | NA | TRBJ2-7 | TRBV5-4 | NA
TGTGCCAGCAGCCCTCGACAGGGATCCTACGAGCAGTACTTC | CASSPRQGSYEQYF | TRBD1 | TRBJ2-7 | TRBV7-7 | NA
TGTGCCAGCAGTCCCTTTCTACCAGGGCGCCTTACGCAATCGGCTCAGCCCCAGCATTTT | CASSPFLPGRLTQSAQPQHF | NA | TRBJ1-5 | TRBV28 | NA
TGTGCCATCAGTCCGGGACAGAGCCTTCTCGGCACAGATACGCAGTATTTT | CAISPGQSLLGTDTQYF | TRBD1 | TRBJ2-3 | TRBV10-3 | NA
TGCGCCAGCAGTTTTCCGGACAGACCCAGGGGTGGCTACACCTTC | CASSFPDRPRGGYTF | NA | TRBJ1-2 | TRBV5-1 | once
TGTGCCAGCTCACGCCGGACAGGAGCCAGCACAGATACGCAGTATTTT | CASSRRTGASTDTQYF | TRBD1 | TRBJ2-3 | TRBV18 | NA
TGTGCCAGCAGCCAAGGTAGGGGGCGCCCCGACGAGCAGTACTTC | CASSQGRGRPDEQYF | TRBD1 | TRBJ2-7 | TRBV3-1/TRBV3-2 | NA
TGCGCCAGCAGCTCCGGGACAGGGAATATTCGGGAGACCCAGTACTTC | CASSSGTGNIRETQYF | TRBD1 | TRBJ2-5 | TRBV5-1 | once
TGCGCCAGCACCTCTACAGGAGATACGCAGTATTTT | CASTSTGDTQYF | NA | TRBJ2-3 | TRBV5-1 | NA
TGCGCCAGCAGCCCCCGGGCCCGACTAGCGGGAGGGCGGATCGATGAGCAGTTCTTC | CASSPRARLAGGRIDEQFF | TRBD2 | TRBJ2-1 | TRBV5-1 | NA
TGTGCCAGCAGTTCCTTCGCGAGCTCCTATAATTCACCCCTCCACTTT | CASSSFASSYNSPLHF | NA | TRBJ1-6 | TRBV28 | few
TGTGCCAGCAGGAACAGACTAGCGGGGGGCGAGCAGTACTTC | CASRNRLAGGEQYF | TRBD2 | TRBJ2-7 | TRBV27 | NA
TGTGCCAGCAGCCGTGGGACAGGGAGAGAGACCCAGTACTTC | CASSRGTGRETQYF | TRBD1 | TRBJ2-5 | TRBV14 | once
TGTGCCAGCTCATCGGGACTCGGCAAAGAGACCCAGTACTTC | CASSSGLGKETQYF | NA | TRBJ2-5 | TRBV18 | once
TGTGCCAGCAAGTATGGCGGGAGGGCCGCAGATACGCAGTATTTT | CASKYGGRAADTQYF | TRBD2 | TRBJ2-3 | TRBV2 | NA
TGTGCCAGCTCACCTAGGCGGGACAGAAATGAAAAACTGTTTTTT | CASSPRRDRNEKLFF | TRBD1 | TRBJ1-4 | TRBV18 | NA
TGTGCCAGCAGTTTCCGAGGCCCGGGACAGGGGGCTTGGTCACCCCTCCACTTT | CASSFRGPGQGAWSPLHF | TRBD1 | TRBJ1-6 | TRBV28 | NA
TGTGCCCTGGTAGAGAATAACTATGGCTACACCTTC | CALVENNYGYTF | NA | TRBJ1-2 | TRBV30 | NA
TGTGCCAGCACCCCCGTCGGGACTGCTAACTACGAGCAGTACTTC | CASTPVGTANYEQYF | NA | TRBJ2-7 | TRBV2 | NA